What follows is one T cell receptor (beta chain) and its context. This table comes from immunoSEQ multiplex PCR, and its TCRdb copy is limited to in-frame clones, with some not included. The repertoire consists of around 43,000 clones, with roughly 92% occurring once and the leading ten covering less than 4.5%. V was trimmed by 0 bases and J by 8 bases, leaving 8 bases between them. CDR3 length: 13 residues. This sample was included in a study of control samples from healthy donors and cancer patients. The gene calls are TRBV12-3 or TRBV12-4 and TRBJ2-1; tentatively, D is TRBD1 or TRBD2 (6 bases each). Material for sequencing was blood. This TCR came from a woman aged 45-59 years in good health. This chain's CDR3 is CASSLAEGDEQFF. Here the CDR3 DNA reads TGTGCCAGCAGTTTAGCGGAGGGGGATGAGCAGTTCTTC.